These T cell receptor beta chains were read from a single sample in a study of blood T cells in healthy people across ages. TCRdb ran MiXCR on the 5' RACE reads and lists one entry per CDR3 protein. The sample records 850,000 or so distinct CDR3 sequences, roughly 26% being singletons. The material sequenced was blood. The receptors shown here come from a woman of 80 years or more in good health. Each CDR3 is given with its conserved first and last residue. A D gene is named only where the DNA matches it firmly. Clone size, where shown, is once, few, many, or a class for clones that have expanded.

TRBV25-1	TRBJ1-4	NA	NA	TGTGCCAGCAGTGAAGGTGGAAGGGTATCCGAAAAACTGTTTTTT	CASSEGGRVSEKLFF
TRBV7-2	TRBJ1-5	NA	NA	TGTGCCAGCAGCTTAGGTAGGGAGGGGCAGCCCCAGCATTTT	CASSLGREGQPQHF
TRBV6-2/TRBV6-3	TRBJ2-1	TRBD2	many	TGTGCCAGCATCCGTAGCGGGGGGAGTAATGAGCAGTTCTTC	CASIRSGGSNEQFF
TRBV20-1	TRBJ1-2	NA	many	TGCAGTGCTAGAGATCCGGGACATAAGAGCCATGGCTACACCTTC	CSARDPGHKSHGYTF
TRBV7-8	TRBJ2-1	NA	many	TGTGCCAGCAGCTCTACCCGGCTCGGACAGTCACGCAATGAGCAGTTCTTC	CASSSTRLGQSRNEQFF
TRBV29-1	TRBJ1-5	NA	many	TGCAGCGTTGGTCTCGGGACGACTAGAAATCAGCCCCAGCATTTT	CSVGLGTTRNQPQHF
TRBV12-3/TRBV12-4	TRBJ2-1	TRBD2	many	TGTGCCAGCATCCTTAGCGGGGGAAAACTGGATGAGCAGTTCTTC	CASILSGGKLDEQFF
TRBV12-3/TRBV12-4	TRBJ1-2	NA	many	TGTGCCAGCAGTTCGAGGGATGGCTACACCTTC	CASSSRDGYTF
TRBV5-1	TRBJ2-1	NA	many	TGCGCCAGCAGCCGGGACTCAACGGGGAATGAGCAGTTCTTC	CASSRDSTGNEQFF
TRBV7-9	TRBJ2-1	TRBD2	many	TGTGCCAGCAGCTCTCCTGAGCGGGGGAACAATGAGCAGTTCTTC	CASSSPERGNNEQFF
TRBV30	TRBJ2-5	TRBD2	few	TGTGCCTGGAGTTCTGGACTAGCGGGGATGGAGACCCAGTACTTC	CAWSSGLAGMETQYF
TRBV20-1	TRBJ1-2	NA	many	TGCAGTGCTAAATTTGGACAGAGGGTCGGGCATGGCTACACCTTC	CSAKFGQRVGHGYTF
TRBV10-1	TRBJ2-6	NA	few	TGCGCCAGCAGTGGCCAAAGCTCTGGGGCCAACGTCCTGACTTTC	CASSGQSSGANVLTF
TRBV5-5	TRBJ2-7	NA	NA	TGTGCCAGCAGCGAGGACAAGGGGCGCTTTTACGAGCAGTACTTC	CASSEDKGRFYEQYF
TRBV9	TRBJ2-1	TRBD2	many	TGTGCCAGCAGCCTGAGCGGGGGGCCATTGGGGGAGCAGTTCTTC	CASSLSGGPLGEQFF
TRBV12-3/TRBV12-4	TRBJ1-3	NA	few	TGTGCCAGCAGTTTGGTAGCGAGCTCTGGAAACACCATATATTTT	CASSLVASSGNTIYF
TRBV16	TRBJ1-5	NA	few	TGTGCCAGCAGCCAATGGGGCAATCAGCCCCAGCATTTT	CASSQWGNQPQHF
TRBV7-2	TRBJ2-1	TRBD1	many	TGTGCCAGCAGCTCACAGGGGCCGTTGGACAATGAGCAGTTCTTC	CASSSQGPLDNEQFF
TRBV7-2	TRBJ2-1	NA	many	TGTGCCAGCAGCTTAGTGGTGGGGTCTAGCAGCAGGAATGAGCAGTTCTTC	CASSLVVGSSSRNEQFF
TRBV6-5	TRBJ1-4	NA	many	TGTGCCAGCAGGACGGCGGATGCAACTAATGAAAAACTGTTTTTT	CASRTADATNEKLFF
TRBV29-1	TRBJ2-1	NA	NA	TGCAGCGTTGAATGGGCTGGGAGTGAGCAGTTCTTC	CSVEWAGSEQFF
TRBV30	TRBJ1-2	NA	NA	TGTGCCCGGACCCCAGACAGTTTAAACTATGGCTACACCTTC	CARTPDSLNYGYTF
TRBV19	TRBJ2-1	TRBD1	NA	TGTGCCAGTACCCTGACTAGGACAGGGCTATACAATGAGCAGTTCTTC	CASTLTRTGLYNEQFF
TRBV14	TRBJ2-7	NA	NA	TGTGCCAGCAGCCAAGGCTCCAGGACTTCCTACGAGCAGTACTTC	CASSQGSRTSYEQYF
TRBV7-2	TRBJ2-5	NA	NA	TGTGCCAGCAGCCAGAGGGGGGGCAGGGTGGCTCAAGAGACCCAGTACTTC	CASSQRGGRVAQETQYF
TRBV6-2/TRBV6-3	TRBJ1-1	NA	NA	TGTGCCAGCGAGAGGACACTGAACACTGAAGCTTTCTTT	CASERTLNTEAFF
TRBV20-1	TRBJ2-7	NA	many	TGCAGTGCTAGAGGGGTCCAGGTCTACGAGCAGTACTTC	CSARGVQVYEQYF
TRBV7-6	TRBJ2-3	TRBD1	few	TGTGCCAGCAGCTTGAGAACCCGGACAGGGACAGATACGCAGTATTTT	CASSLRTRTGTDTQYF
TRBV27	TRBJ1-2	NA	few	TGTGCCAGCAGTTTCGCCGGGGAGGGGTCGGGCTACACCTTC	CASSFAGEGSGYTF
TRBV20-1	TRBJ2-1	TRBD2	many	TGCAGTGCCCTAGCGGGGGGGCCTTACAATGAGCAGTTCTTC	CSALAGGPYNEQFF
TRBV7-2	TRBJ2-1	NA	few	TGTGCCAGCAGCTTAGAGGGGCGGAGTGAGCAGTTCTTC	CASSLEGRSEQFF
TRBV5-1	TRBJ1-1	NA	few	TGCGCCAGCAGCTTGACTCAACTCGGGCGTGGTGAAGCTTTCTTT	CASSLTQLGRGEAFF
TRBV10-3	TRBJ2-1	NA	NA	TGTGCCATCAGAGGGACTGGCTCCTACAATGAGCAGTTCTTC	CAIRGTGSYNEQFF
TRBV7-2	TRBJ2-4	TRBD2	few	TGTGCCAGCAGCTTAGTTCCTAGCGGGTTGCTAGCCAAAAACATTCAGTACTTC	CASSLVPSGLLAKNIQYF
TRBV7-9	TRBJ2-5	TRBD1	few	TGTGCCAGGAGCAGCGACAGGGAAGAGACCCAGTACTTC	CARSSDREETQYF
TRBV16	TRBJ1-4	NA	NA	TGTGCCAGCAGCACGAACCGGGGCCATAATGAAAAACTGTTTTTT	CASSTNRGHNEKLFF
TRBV2	TRBJ1-4	TRBD1	NA	TGTGCCAGCAGTACGGACAGGGCATGGGGGAAACTGTTTTTT	CASSTDRAWGKLFF